What follows are 20 T cell receptor beta chains derived from one specimen sequenced in a study of post-analysis software for immune sequencing data. Whole-study findings and limits: TRBV segments more frequent in patients than in controls numbered several and included TRBV5-6, TRBV5-1 and TRBV20-1.

Each TCR beta cDNA library carried unique molecular identifiers. TCRdb called the PCR reads again in MiXCR, with one record for every CDR3 protein. The table has approximately 350,000 distinct CDR3 sequences, less than 40% seen once. Their antigen targets remain unknown. Sequencing input: blood. The source is a girl aged 10 to 17 with multiple sclerosis.

This clonotype has only a few counts. V and J are TRBV4-3 and TRBJ2-5, with 8 nucleotides matching TRBD1. The CDR3 contains 14 residues. V shed 4 bases, J shed 2 bases, and the junction held 3 bases outside the gene matches. Germline V gives CDR1 LGHNA, CDR2 YSLEER. CDR3: CASSPTGEQETQYF. The CDR3 DNA reads TGCGCCAGCAGCCCGACAGGGGAGCAAGAGACCCAGTACTTC.

This clonotype was detected only once. This rearrangement joins TRBV14 to TRBJ2-7; D gene uncertain. The J call may be in error: the DNA end matches TRBJ2-5 better. The CDR3 covers 13 residues. In germline, CDR1 is SGHDN, CDR2 FVKESK. CDR3 DNA sequence: TGTGCCAGCAGCAAGCTTCGTTCGGAGACCCAGTACTTC. Translated, it gives CASSKLRSETQYF.

The V and J genes are TRBV20-1 and TRBJ2-1; 13 bases are shared with TRBD2. The V gene's germline CDR1 is DFQATT and CDR2 SNEGSKA (reference sequence). The CDR3 extends over 16 amino acids. V lost 5 bases and J lost 1; bases outside the gene matches: 5. CDR3 loop: CSASGLAGISYNEQFF. CDR3 nucleotides: TGCAGTGCTTCGGGACTAGCGGGGATTTCCTACAATGAGCAGTTCTTC.

V is TRBV27 and J is TRBJ2-7; 8 nucleotides agree with TRBD2. Per germline, CDR1 MNHEY and CDR2 SMNVEV (reference sequence). The CDR3 has 14 amino acids. After removal of 6 bases from V and 2 bases from J, the junction contained 6 bases not matched to a gene. As DNA, the CDR3 is TGTGCCAGCAGGCCGGGACTAGGGCCCTACGAGCAGTACTTC. This translates into CASRPGLGPYEQYF.

V is TRBV4-3 and J is TRBJ1-6; D is perhaps TRBD1 (5 bases). Trimming cost V 5 bases and J 12 bases, with 11 bases left between them. The germline V gene has CDR1 LGHNA and CDR2 YSLEER. CDR3 length equals 12 residues. CDR3 residues: CASSSQGGPLHF. The CDR3 region has the DNA TGCGCCAGCAGCTCCCAGGGAGGACCCCTCCACTTT.

The CDR3 loop is CASTASGASGGANNEQFF. The CDR3 DNA is TGTGCCAGCACCGCCAGCGGGGCTAGCGGGGGGGCAAACAATGAGCAGTTCTTC. The chain joins TRBV7-6 to TRBJ2-1, with 12 nucleotides matching TRBD2. The CDR3 loop spans 18 amino acids. Germline V CDR1 and CDR2: SGHVS, FNYEAQ. The V segment lost 7 bases and the J segment 5 bases; nucleotides outside the gene matches: 15.

This clonotype was counted only a few times. The chain recombines TRBV4-3 with TRBJ2-3; D is unclear. Germline CDR1 LGHNA, CDR2 YSLEER. There are 15 residues in the CDR3. Deletions cut 0 bases from V and 1 base from J, with 8 bases between. CDR3 loop: CASSQEGVGTDTQYF. The CDR3, as DNA: TGCGCCAGCAGCCAAGAAGGAGTAGGCACAGATACGCAGTATTTT.

The DNA of the CDR3 is TGCAGCGTTGTGGGTCCGAACACCGGGGAGCTGTTTTTT. Amino acid sequence: CSVVGPNTGELFF. The chain employs TRBV29-1 and TRBJ2-2, with D unresolved. Germline V gives CDR1 SQVTM, CDR2 ANQGSEA. V was shortened by 4 bases and J by 0 bases, with 6 bases between the two germline ends. This CDR3 has 13 amino acids.

This rearrangement joins TRBV6-1 to TRBJ2-2; D assignment may be TRBD1 or TRBD2 (5 bases each). The CDR3 length is 15 residues. In germline, CDR1 is MNHNS, CDR2 SASEGT. Trimming took off 6 bases at V and 2 bases at J, with 13 bases between the two ends. The CDR3 region is CASRGPRLNTGELFF. As DNA, the CDR3 is TGTGCCAGCAGGGGACCGAGGCTCAACACCGGGGAGCTGTTTTTT.

The genes are TRBV4-2 and TRBJ2-2, with 12 nucleotides matching TRBD2. There are 18 residues in the CDR3. Germline V gene data show CDR1 as LGHNA and CDR2 as YNFKEQ. The V and J ends lost 5 bases and 0 bases, in that order; junction bases with no gene match: 7. DNA for the CDR3: TGTGCCAGCAGCTCGCCGACTAGCGGGGGAGCGAACACCGGGGAGCTGTTTTTT. Translating gives CASSSPTSGGANTGELFF.

A few counts support this clonotype. The chain is built from TRBV9 and TRBJ1-2, with unresolved D. Trimming shortened V by 0 bases and J by 8 bases, and 17 bases separated the two germline ends. This CDR3 is 15 amino acids long. Germline lookup yields CDR1 SGDLS and CDR2 YYNGEE. The CDR3: CASSVASGIGHGYTF. CDR3 bases: TGTGCCAGCAGCGTAGCGAGTGGGATTGGGCACGGCTACACCTTC.

This clonotype was seen only a few times. The rearrangement uses TRBV6-6 and TRBJ1-2; no firm D call. The germline V and J ends were trimmed by 6 bases and 7 bases, with 6 bases remaining between them. The CDR3 spans 10 residues. The germline V gene encodes CDR1 MNHNY and CDR2 SVGAGI (reference sequence). The CDR3 reads CASSFTGYTF. DNA of the CDR3: TGTGCCAGCAGCTTTACTGGCTACACCTTC.

The sample holds a few counts of this clonotype. This chain connects TRBV30 to TRBJ2-4, with 9 bases identical to TRBD1. Near its end, the DNA agrees better with TRBJ2-7, so the J call may be wrong. The CDR3 runs 19 residues. Germline V gives CDR1 GTSNPN, CDR2 SVGIG (reference sequence). The CDR3 reads CAWSVPRYSGTGKAYEQYF. CDR3 nucleotide sequence: TGTGCCTGGAGTGTACCCCGATACTCCGGGACAGGGAAGGCCTACGAGCAGTACTTC.

This clonotype was picked up a small number of times. The chain joins TRBV2 to TRBJ2-7; 10 bases are shared with TRBD2. The CDR3 is 14 amino acids. The germline gives CDR1 SNHLY, CDR2 FYNNEI. V dropped 7 bases and J dropped 3; count of bases not matched to a gene: 6. CDR3 DNA sequence: TGTGCCAGCACGACTAGCGGGTGGTACTACGAGCAGTACTTC. Its protein product is CASTTSGWYYEQYF.

The CDR3 nucleotides read TGTGCCACCAGTGGACAGGGCGTCAATCAGCCCCAGCATTTT. Residues: CATSGQGVNQPQHF. The V call is TRBV24-1, the J call TRBJ1-5; 7 bases are a match to TRBD1. The CDR3 is 14 residues long. Germline assignment: CDR1 KGHDR and CDR2 SFDVKD. J gave up 3 bases and V 5 bases, and 3 bases lay outside the gene matches.

The J gene is TRBJ2-1, the V gene TRBV7-9; D gene unclear. This CDR3 is 14 amino acids long. From germline, CDR1 is SEHNR and CDR2 FQNEAQ (reference sequence). V was clipped by 5 bases and J by 1 base, with 9 bases between them. CDR3 sequence reads: CASSDMESYNEQFF. CDR3 nucleotide sequence: TGTGCCAGCAGCGACATGGAATCCTACAATGAGCAGTTCTTC.

V is TRBV14 and J is TRBJ2-2, with D tentatively TRBD1 or TRBD2 (5 bases each). The V end lost 6 bases, the J end lost 4 bases, and 21 bases lay between the germline ends. The CDR3 is made up of 17 amino acids. The germline gives CDR1 SGHDN, CDR2 FVKESK. The CDR3 DNA is TGTGCCAGCAGTCCGTTGAGAGGGGCCTTGCCCACCGGGGAGCTGTTTTTT. Its translation: CASSPLRGALPTGELFF.

This clonotype was recorded many times. This chain connects TRBV6-5 to TRBJ1-2, with D possibly being TRBD1 (6 bases). This CDR3 spans 13 amino acids. CDR1 is MNHEY and CDR2 is SVGAGI in the germline V gene. The germline V and J ends were trimmed by 10 bases and 8 bases, with 20 bases remaining between them. CDR3 sequence (DNA): TGTGCCATCGGACAGATCCAGAGGGGCGGCTACACCTTC. Translation gives CAIGQIQRGGYTF.

As DNA, the CDR3 is TGCGCCAGCAGCTTGAGGGTAGCGGTCCCCCAAGAGACCCAGTACTTC. Amino acid sequence: CASSLRVAVPQETQYF. The rearrangement uses TRBV5-1 and TRBJ2-4, with D tentatively TRBD2 (6 bases). The J call could be wrong; TRBJ2-5 is a better fit for the DNA end. CDR3 length: 16 residues. The germline V gene has CDR1 SGHRS and CDR2 YFSETQ.

This clonotype came up a few times. V and J are TRBV6-2 or TRBV6-3 and TRBJ1-1; D might be TRBD1 (6 bases). The V gene lost 2 bases and the J gene lost 7 bases, with 11 bases spanning the gap. CDR1 is MNHEY and CDR2 is SVGEGT in the germline V gene. The CDR3 consists of 13 residues. The CDR3 loop is CASSYPSDSEAFF. DNA for the CDR3: TGTGCCAGCAGTTACCCGTCGGACAGTGAAGCTTTCTTT.